This TCR beta chain appears in the sequencing data of a study of CXCR3-negative and CXCR3-positive naive CD8 T cells. General study points: Compared with CXCR3-negative naive cells, CXCR3-positive naive cells showed more hydrophobic TRB CDR3s. Upon cryopreservation, CXCR3 expression partially decreased, and most assays used fresh PBMCs. Memory cells differed in TRBV-TRBJ usage, but naive CXCR3-negative and CXCR3-positive cells had similar usage. Each naive subset displayed comparably high diversity, whereas memory CD8+ cells displayed much lower diversity.

All TRB cDNA libraries came from 5' RACE performed with UMI labels. TCRdb reanalyzed the 5' RACE reads, giving one entry per CDR3 protein sequence and no DNA. This repertoire comprises 150,000 to 180,000 distinct CDR3 sequences; its ten largest clones make up nearly 0.5%. A remark on this clonotype: Its antigen is still unknown.

Germline V lookup: CDR1 SNHLY, CDR2 FYNNEI. This CDR3 spans 19 amino acids. The authors gated naive CD8+ T cells as CD45RO-CCR7+CD27+CD95-. The chain carries TRBV2 and TRBJ2-3; the TCRdb call, TRBD1, lacks DNA for checking. Specimen: naive CXCR3+ CD8+ T cells from blood. Documented subset: CD45RO-CCR7+CD27+CD95- naive CD8+ T cells expressing CXCR3 (TNR3+). This sequence was found in a human donor in good health. Some clones in this sample may be carry-over from other donors' samples. The CDR3 loop reads CASSENGVIGPVRGDTQYF.